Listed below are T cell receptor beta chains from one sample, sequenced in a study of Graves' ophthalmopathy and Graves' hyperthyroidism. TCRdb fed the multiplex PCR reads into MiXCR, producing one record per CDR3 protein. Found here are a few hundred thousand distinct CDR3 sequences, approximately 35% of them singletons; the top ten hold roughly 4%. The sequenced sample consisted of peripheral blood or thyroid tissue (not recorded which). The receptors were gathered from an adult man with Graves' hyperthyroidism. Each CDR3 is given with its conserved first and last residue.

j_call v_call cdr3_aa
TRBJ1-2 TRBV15 CATSSPGTDYGYTF
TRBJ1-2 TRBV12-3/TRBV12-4 CASSFGRGYTF
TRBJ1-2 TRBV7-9 CASSLGQGVNYGYTF
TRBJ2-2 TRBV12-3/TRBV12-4 CASSFSAGANTGELFF
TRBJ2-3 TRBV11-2 CATKGTGLDTQYF
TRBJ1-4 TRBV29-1 CSLVGRRWGEKLFF
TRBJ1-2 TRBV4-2 CASSHHRLTGGDYYGYTF
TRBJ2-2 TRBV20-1 CSARDELF
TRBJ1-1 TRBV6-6 CASSYSIETEAFF
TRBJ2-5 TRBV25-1 CASSEMGAGETQYF
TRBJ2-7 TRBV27 CASSLKGYEPYEQYF
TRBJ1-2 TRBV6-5 CASSPGDSIDGYTF
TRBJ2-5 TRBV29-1 CSVPSTGGMETQYF
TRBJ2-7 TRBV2 CASSEGQGADEQYF
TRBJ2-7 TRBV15 CATSPGTGTYEQYF
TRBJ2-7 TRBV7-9 CASSPLWRGDEQYF
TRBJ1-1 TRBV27 CASSLKGGDEAFF
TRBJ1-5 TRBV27 CASSSYDQPQHF
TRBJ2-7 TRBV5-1 CASSSFQGYEQYF
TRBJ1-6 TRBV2 CASSEESRANSPLHF
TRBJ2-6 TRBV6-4 CASSDSWTEPGANVLTF